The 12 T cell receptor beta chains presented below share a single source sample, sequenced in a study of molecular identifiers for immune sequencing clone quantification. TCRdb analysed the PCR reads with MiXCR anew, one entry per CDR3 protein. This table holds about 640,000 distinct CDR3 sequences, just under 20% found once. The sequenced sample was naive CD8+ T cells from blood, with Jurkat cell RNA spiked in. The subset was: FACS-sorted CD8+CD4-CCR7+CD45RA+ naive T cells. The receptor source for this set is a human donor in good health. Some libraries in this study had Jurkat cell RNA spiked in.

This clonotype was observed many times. CDR3 region: CASAYSNEAFF. The DNA of the CDR3 is TGTGCCAGCGCTTATTCGAATGAAGCTTTCTTT. The genes are TRBV6-5 and TRBJ1-1, with D unresolved. Germline-derived CDR1 and CDR2 are MNHEY and SVGAGI. Deletions cut 8 bases from V and 7 bases from J, with 11 bases between. The CDR3 totals 11 residues.

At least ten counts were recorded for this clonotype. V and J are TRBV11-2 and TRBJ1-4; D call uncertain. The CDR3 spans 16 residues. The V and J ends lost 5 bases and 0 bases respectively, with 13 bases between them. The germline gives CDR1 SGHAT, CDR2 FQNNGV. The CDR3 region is CASSLSGRATNEKLFF. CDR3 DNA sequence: TGTGCCAGCAGCCTTTCTGGCCGCGCAACTAATGAAAAACTGTTTTTT.

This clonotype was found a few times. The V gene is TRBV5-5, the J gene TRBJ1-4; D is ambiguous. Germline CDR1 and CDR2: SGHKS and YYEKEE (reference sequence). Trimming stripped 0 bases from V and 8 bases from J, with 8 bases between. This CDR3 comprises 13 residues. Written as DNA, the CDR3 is TGTGCCAGCAGCTTGGCCGGATTCGAAAAACTGTTTTTT. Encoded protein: CASSLAGFEKLFF.

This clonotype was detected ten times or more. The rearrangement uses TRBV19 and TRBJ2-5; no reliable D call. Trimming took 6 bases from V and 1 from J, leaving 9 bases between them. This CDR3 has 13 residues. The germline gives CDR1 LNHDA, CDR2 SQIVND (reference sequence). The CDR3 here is CASSASLQETQYF. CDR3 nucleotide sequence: TGTGCCAGTAGCGCATCCCTCCAAGAGACCCAGTACTTC.

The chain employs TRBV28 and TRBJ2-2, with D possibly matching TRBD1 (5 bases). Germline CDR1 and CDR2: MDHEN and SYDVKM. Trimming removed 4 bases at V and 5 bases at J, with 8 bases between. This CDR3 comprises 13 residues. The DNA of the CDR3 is TGTGCCAGCAGTTGGGCAGGGACCGGGGAGCTGTTTTTT. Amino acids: CASSWAGTGELFF.

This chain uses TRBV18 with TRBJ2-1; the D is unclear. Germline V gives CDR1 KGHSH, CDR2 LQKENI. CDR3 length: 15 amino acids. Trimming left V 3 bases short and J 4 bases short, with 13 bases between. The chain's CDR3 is CASSPAVWAYNEQFF. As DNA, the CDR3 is TGTGCCAGCTCACCGGCCGTATGGGCTTACAATGAGCAGTTCTTC. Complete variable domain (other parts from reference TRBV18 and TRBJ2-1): NAGVMQNPRHLVRRRGQEARLRCSPMKGHSHVYWYRQLPEEGLKFMVYLQKENIIDESGMPKERFSAEFPKEGPSILRIQQVVRGDSAAYFCASSPAVWAYNEQFFGPGTRLTVL.

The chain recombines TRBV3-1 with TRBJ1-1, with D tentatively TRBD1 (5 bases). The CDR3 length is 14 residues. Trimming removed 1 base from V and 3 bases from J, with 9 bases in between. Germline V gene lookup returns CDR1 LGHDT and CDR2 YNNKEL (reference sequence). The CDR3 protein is CASSQVREDTEAFF. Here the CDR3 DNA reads TGTGCCAGCAGCCAAGTCAGGGAGGACACTGAAGCTTTCTTT.

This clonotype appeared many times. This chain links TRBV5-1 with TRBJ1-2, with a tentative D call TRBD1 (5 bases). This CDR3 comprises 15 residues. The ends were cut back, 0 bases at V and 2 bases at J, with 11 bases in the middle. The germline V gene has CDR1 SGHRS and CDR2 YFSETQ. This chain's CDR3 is CASSLDRPFNYGYTF. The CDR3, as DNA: TGCGCCAGCAGCTTGGACAGGCCTTTCAACTATGGCTACACCTTC. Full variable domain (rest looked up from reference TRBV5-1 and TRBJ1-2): KAGVTQTPRYLIKTRGQQVTLSCSPISGHRSVSWYQQTPGQGLQFLFEYFSETQRNKGNFPGRFSGRQFSNSRSEMNVSTLELGDSALYLCASSLDRPFNYGYTFGSGTRLTVV.

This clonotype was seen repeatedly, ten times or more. The CDR3 DNA sequence: TGTGCCAGCAGCTTGGCTCGTTTAGGGGCATCGGTGTACGATGGCACAGATACGCAGTATTTT. This sequence encodes CASSLARLGASVYDGTDTQYF. The V gene is TRBV5-6, the J gene TRBJ2-3, with a possible D match to TRBD1 (5 bases). This CDR3 is 21 amino acids long. V lost 0 bases, J lost 1 base, and 27 bases lay in between. The germline V gene has CDR1 SGHDT and CDR2 YYEEEE.

CDR3 loop: CASSLAGGTGFYEQYF. The CDR3 coding sequence is TGTGCCAGCAGTTTGGCTGGCGGGACAGGGTTTTACGAGCAGTACTTC. The chain carries TRBV27 and TRBJ2-7; TRBD1 matches 9 bases. Unmatched junction bases numbered 10, after V lost 3 bases and J lost 4 bases. The CDR3 length is 16 residues. Looked up from germline, CDR1 is MNHEY and CDR2 is SMNVEV (reference sequence).

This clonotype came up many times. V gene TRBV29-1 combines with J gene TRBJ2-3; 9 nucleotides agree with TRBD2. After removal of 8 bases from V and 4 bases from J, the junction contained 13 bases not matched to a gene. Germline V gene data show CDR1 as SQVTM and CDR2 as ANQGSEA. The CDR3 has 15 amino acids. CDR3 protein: CSCSATLAGSDTQYF. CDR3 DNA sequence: TGCAGCTGTTCCGCTACGCTAGCGGGGTCAGATACGCAGTATTTT.

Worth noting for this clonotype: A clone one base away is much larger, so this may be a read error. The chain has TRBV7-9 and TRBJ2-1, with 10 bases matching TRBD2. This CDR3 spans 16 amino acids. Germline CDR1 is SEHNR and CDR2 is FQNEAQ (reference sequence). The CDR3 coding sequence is TGTGCCAGCAGAAAACCAACTAGCGGGGTTTACAGTGAGCAGTTCTTC. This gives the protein CASRKPTSGVYSEQFF.